Included here is one T cell receptor beta chain sequence, with context. These data belong to a study of blood T cell repertoires in COVID-19. Study overall: Samples representing acute and convalescent COVID-19 were sourced from the United States, Italy and Spain.

V gave up 2 bases and J gave up 4 bases; unmatched junction bases: 9. The CDR3 is made up of 16 amino acids. From germline, CDR1 is SGDLS and CDR2 YYNGEE. Data came from immunoSEQ multiplex PCR; TCRdb stores just in-frame clones and leaves some out. The table shows fewer than 150,000 clones, with approximately 84% occurring only once. Sequencing was done on a sample of peripheral blood. This clonotype originated in a human donor in a cohort sampled during active COVID-19. This chain links TRBV9 with TRBJ1-1; 9 bases agree with TRBD1. The CDR3 DNA follows: TGTGCCAGCAGCGTGGGTACAGGGGGCCGGGGCACTGAAGCTTTCTTT. It is translated as CASSVGTGGRGTEAFF.